This T cell receptor (beta chain) stems from a study of human T cells and chemical hapten exposure (dated by TCRdb to the early 2020s). For context, the study as a whole: For sensitization, 2% DPC in acetone was applied to a roughly 2 cm by roughly 2 cm area of upper inner arm skin. Some 29 alopecia patients provided blood for TCR sequencing at one to four time points (pre-sensitization, 2, 6 and 24 weeks). Libraries were pooled for sequencing, and variation in per-sample TCR yields was attributed mainly to small differences in library volumes within the pool. Weekly therapeutic DPC doses were additionally applied to the scalp of patients throughout the roughly 23-week study period. Most of the patients in the cohort were female, and the cohort covered alopecia areata with under or over 50% scalp involvement, alopecia totalis and alopecia universalis. Peripheral blood TCR repertoire changes were tracked in vivo in alopecia patients during primary and secondary sensitization to the hapten diphenylcyclopropenone (DPC). Patient blood was sampled pre-sensitization (week 0) and at 2, 6 and about 24 weeks after DPC sensitization. Patch testing was done on the upper back using Finn chambers containing 0.01% DPC, and results were scored after 6 days according to International Contact Dermatitis Research Group standards.

According to the study, the label for this sample's time point signals: patch test 1, 2 weeks after DPC sensitization. This specimen's treatment or condition label, interpreted: therapeutic diphenylcyclopropenone sensitization with weekly scalp DPC. At every patch-test visit, the blood draw took place before the patch test was put on. Eligible patients were aged 18 to 70, diagnosed with alopecia, deemed suitable for DPC therapy, and excluded if pregnant. Total RNA was extracted from unfractionated whole blood that had been collected in Tempus Blood RNA tubes. The method behind the library was RACE. The listed sequencing device is NextSeq 500. Library preparation attached unique molecular identifiers to individual cDNA molecules for quantitative, reproducible TCR counting. From each blood RNA sample, both TCR alpha and TCR beta chains were sequenced. On the authors' methods: Samples had a median of roughly 87,000 TCRs, with a range from roughly 23,224 to 700,000. The Decombinator software suite was used to annotate the V, J and CDR3 of the TCR reads. Every sample was subsampled to the same number of TCRs (28,000) for the PS versus PT1 abundance plots. TCRs were defined as expanded if absent before sensitization and observed at least eight times at the 2-week time point. Clones were called with MiXCR by TCRdb after fastp trimmed the public reads at Q25, and only in-frame beta chains were retained. Rows with a matching CDR3 protein are joined into one entry that keeps the most common DNA and genes. TCRdb, rather than the study authors, made the V and J calls. Across this sample there are around 340,000 distinct CDR3 sequences, with around 7% seen only once. 8.4% of the sample belongs to the ten largest clones.

As encoded in the germline V gene, CDR1 is SGHTA while CDR2 is FQGNSA. From the cysteine through the phenylalanine, the CDR3 covers 15 amino acids. Kept here is only the CDR3 DNA, which spans 45 bases and is read in frame from base 1. V loses 0 bases of germline sequence and J loses 1 base, and the interval between the two ends is 4 bases. In the case of this clonotype: Its recognized antigen is unknown. No qualities accompany the bases; no much larger clone lies one base away.

Study-level results and caveats: After repeated subsampling, changes were observed in the strength of the expansion versus patch-test correlation and in the threshold at which the correlation became significant. DPC sensitization did not change the number of TCRs with a frequency above 1 in 1000, and there was no evidence of changes in global repertoire structure. Because every patient had alopecia, a presumed autoimmune disease, the patients' immune response might differ from that of healthy individuals. Expanded TCRs formed significantly more large CDR3 similarity clusters than pre-sensitization or healthy control sets, consistent with antigen-driven responses. The number of PT1 expanded TCRs positively correlated with patch test score, significant at thresholds 8, 16 and 32 but not 4.

The chain is encoded by TRBV7-2 joined to TRBJ1-6; a confident D gene designation cannot be given. The TCR comes from a woman aged 18-29 years with alopecia areata. Some clones in this sample may be carry-over from other donors' samples. Material: whole blood, obtained in connection with sensitization to the hapten diphenylcyclopropenone (DPC). The CDR3 reads as follows: CASSLAGSYNSPLHF. The DNA reads as follows: TGTGCCAGCAGCTTAGCGGGGTCCTATAATTCACCCCTCCACTTT. The variable domain in full, with residues beyond the CDR3 obtained from the reference TRBV7-2 and TRBJ1-6 genes, is GAGVSQSPSNKVTEKGKDVELRCDPISGHTALYWYRQSLGQGLEFLIYFQGNSAPDKSGLPSDRFSAERTGGSVSTLTIQRTQQEDSAVYLCASSLAGSYNSPLHFGNGTRLTVT.